The clone carrying this TCR beta chain was counted only a few times. The antigen is not known. The data are from a study of T cells in Graves' hyperthyroidism and ophthalmopathy. General study points: Most clonotypes that expanded in the thyroid above 0.001 also showed up in blood.

Germline CDR1 is SEHNR and CDR2 is FQNEAQ (reference sequence). The CDR3 covers 15 residues. V shed 5 bases and J shed 2 bases, with 13 bases lying between them. Hyperthyroidism of Graves' type that showed no ophthalmopathy progression within 18 months was stable. Researchers amplified the TCR beta CDR3 regions from RNA transcripts. The HTBI set primed first-round TCR CDR3 RT-PCR. TCRdb re-called the multiplex PCR reads with MiXCR, one entry per CDR3 protein. The sample has around 430,000 distinct CDR3 sequences, 15% seen once; the top ten hold about 33%. Sequencing was done on a sample of blood. The chain employs TRBV7-9 and TRBJ1-3, with D perhaps TRBD1 (5 bases). The origin of this receptor is a woman in her twenties or thirties with Graves' hyperthyroidism. In DNA form, the CDR3 reads TGTGCCAGCAGCCAAGGGGTCTTCGCTGGAAACACCATATATTTT. This gives the protein CASSQGVFAGNTIYF.